The text below deals with one T cell receptor beta chain. Its matching antigen is unknown. The sample comes from a study of cytomegalovirus exposure and HLA in healthy donors. General observations from the study: Several top significant clusters appeared, in a later analysis, to be linked to common viral pathogens.

In the PCR, 60 Vbeta and 13 Jbeta primers were used. Here immunoSEQ multiplex PCR was the method, and the copy in TCRdb shows in-frame clones only, minus some. Its clone listing holds some 70,000 clones. V lost 0 bases, J lost 3 bases, and 1 base stayed unmatched. CDR1 and CDR2 (germline): MNHEY, SVGAGI. CDR3 length equals 16 residues. The material sequenced was PBMCs. The chain recombines TRBV6-5 with TRBJ2-3, with 12 nucleotides matching TRBD2. This TCR was recovered from a man between 40 and 49 years old in good health and CMV-seronegative. The CDR3, as DNA: TGTGCCAGCAGTTACTCAACTAGCGGGGGGACAGATACGCAGTATTTT. Its translation is CASSYSTSGGTDTQYF.